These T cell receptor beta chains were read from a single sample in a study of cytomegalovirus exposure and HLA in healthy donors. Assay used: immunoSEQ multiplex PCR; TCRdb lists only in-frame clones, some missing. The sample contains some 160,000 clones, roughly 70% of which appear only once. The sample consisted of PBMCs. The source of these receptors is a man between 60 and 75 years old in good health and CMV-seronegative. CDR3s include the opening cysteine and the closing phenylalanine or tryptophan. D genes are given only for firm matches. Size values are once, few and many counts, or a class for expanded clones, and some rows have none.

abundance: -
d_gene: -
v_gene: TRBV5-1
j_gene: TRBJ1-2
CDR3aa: CASSLSTGNQNYGYTF
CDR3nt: TGCGCCAGCAGCTTGTCTACAGGGAATCAAAACTATGGCTACACCTTC

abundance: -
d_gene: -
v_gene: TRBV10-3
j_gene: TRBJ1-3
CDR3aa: CAISVSGVGNTIYF
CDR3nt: TGTGCCATCAGTGTGTCAGGGGTTGGAAACACCATATATTTT

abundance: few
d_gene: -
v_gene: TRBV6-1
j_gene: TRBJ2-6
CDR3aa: CASTESLTGANVLTF
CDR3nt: TGTGCCAGCACTGAGTCTTTAACTGGGGCCAACGTCCTGACTTTC

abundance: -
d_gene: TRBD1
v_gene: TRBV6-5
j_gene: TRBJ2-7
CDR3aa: CASSYPTATGSDEQYF
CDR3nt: TGTGCCAGCAGTTACCCCACGGCGACAGGGAGCGACGAGCAGTACTTC

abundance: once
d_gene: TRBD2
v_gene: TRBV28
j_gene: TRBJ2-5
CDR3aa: CASSSPTSGRYQETQYF
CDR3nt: TGTGCCAGCAGTTCCCCAACTAGCGGGAGGTACCAAGAGACCCAGTACTTC

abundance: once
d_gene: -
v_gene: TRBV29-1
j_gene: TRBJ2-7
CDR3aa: CSVKVRESYEQYF
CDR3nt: TGCAGCGTTAAGGTCCGGGAATCCTACGAGCAGTACTTC

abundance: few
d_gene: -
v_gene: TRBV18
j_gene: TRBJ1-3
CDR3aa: CASSPLQSGNTIYF
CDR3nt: TGTGCCAGCTCACCCTTACAGAGCGGAAACACCATATATTTT

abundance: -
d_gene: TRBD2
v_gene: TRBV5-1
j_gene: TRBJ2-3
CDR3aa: CASSPRLAGGTDTQYF
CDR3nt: TGCGCCAGCAGCCCCCGACTAGCGGGGGGCACAGATACGCAGTATTTT

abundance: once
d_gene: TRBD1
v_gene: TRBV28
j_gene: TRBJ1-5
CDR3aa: CASSGTGGIGSNQPQHF
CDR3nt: TGTGCCAGCAGTGGGACAGGGGGCATAGGGAGCAATCAGCCCCAGCATTTT

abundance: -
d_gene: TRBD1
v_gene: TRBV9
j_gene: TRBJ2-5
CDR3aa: CASSVGTGQETQYF
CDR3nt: TGTGCCAGCAGCGTTGGGACAGGCCAAGAGACCCAGTACTTC

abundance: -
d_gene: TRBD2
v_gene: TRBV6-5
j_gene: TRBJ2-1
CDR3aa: CARGGEREGPNEQFF
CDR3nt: TGTGCCAGAGGGGGGGAGCGGGAGGGCCCAAATGAGCAGTTCTTC

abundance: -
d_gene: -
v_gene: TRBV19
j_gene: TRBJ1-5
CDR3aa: CASSMGGHNQPQHF
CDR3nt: TGTGCCAGTAGTATGGGCGGGCACAATCAGCCCCAGCATTTT

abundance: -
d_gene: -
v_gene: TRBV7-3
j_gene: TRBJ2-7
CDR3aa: CASSSSGTYEQYF
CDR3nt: TGTGCCAGCAGCTCCTCAGGGACCTACGAGCAGTACTTC

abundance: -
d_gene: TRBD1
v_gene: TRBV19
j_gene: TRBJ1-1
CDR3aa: CASSHAGGNTEAFF
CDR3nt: TGTGCCAGTAGCCACGCAGGGGGGAACACTGAAGCTTTCTTT

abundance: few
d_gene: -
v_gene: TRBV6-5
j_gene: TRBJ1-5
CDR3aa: CASSLNLNQPQHF
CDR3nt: TGTGCCAGCAGTCTTAATCTCAATCAGCCCCAGCATTTT

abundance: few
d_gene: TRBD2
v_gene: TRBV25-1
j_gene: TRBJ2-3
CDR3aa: CASSESAGGDTQYF
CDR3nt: TGTGCCAGCAGTGAATCTGCGGGGGGTGATACGCAGTATTTT

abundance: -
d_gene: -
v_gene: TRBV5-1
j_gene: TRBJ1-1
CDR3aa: CASSLEEGMNTEAFF
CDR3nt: TGCGCCAGCAGCTTGGAGGAGGGCATGAACACTGAAGCTTTCTTT

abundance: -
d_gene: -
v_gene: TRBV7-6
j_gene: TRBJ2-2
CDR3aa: CASSPGLLGGELFF
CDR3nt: TGTGCCAGCAGCCCCGGACTTCTTGGCGGGGAGCTGTTTTTT

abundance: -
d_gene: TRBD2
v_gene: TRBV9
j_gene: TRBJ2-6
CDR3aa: CASSLTSGIRPRAGANVLTF
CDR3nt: TGTGCCAGCAGCTTGACTAGCGGGATAAGACCAAGAGCTGGGGCCAACGTCCTGACTTTC

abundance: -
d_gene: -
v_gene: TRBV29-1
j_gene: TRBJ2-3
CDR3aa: CSVERAAKGDTQYF
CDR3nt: TGCAGCGTTGAGAGAGCGGCAAAAGGGGATACGCAGTATTTT

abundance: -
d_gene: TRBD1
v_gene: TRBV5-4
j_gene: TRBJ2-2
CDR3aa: CASSLPSGQLRSELFF
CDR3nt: TGTGCCAGCAGCTTACCGTCGGGACAGCTTCGCAGTGAACTGTTTTTT

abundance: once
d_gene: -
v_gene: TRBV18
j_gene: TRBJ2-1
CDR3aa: CASSPGGGQFF
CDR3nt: TGTGCCAGCTCACCAGGGGGAGGGCAGTTCTTC

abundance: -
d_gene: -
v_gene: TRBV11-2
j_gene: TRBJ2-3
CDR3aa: CASSLVGGVAVDTQYF
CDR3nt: TGTGCCAGCAGCTTAGTGGGGGGAGTGGCGGTCGATACGCAGTATTTT

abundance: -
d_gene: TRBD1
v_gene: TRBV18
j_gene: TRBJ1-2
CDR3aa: CASSPLGQENYGYTF
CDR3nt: TGTGCCAGCTCACCTTTGGGACAGGAGAACTATGGCTACACCTTC

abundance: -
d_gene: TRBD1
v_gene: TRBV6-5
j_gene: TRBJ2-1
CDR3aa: CASSYIDGQGPNEQFF
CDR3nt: TGTGCCAGCAGTTACATCGACGGACAGGGGCCTAATGAGCAGTTCTTC

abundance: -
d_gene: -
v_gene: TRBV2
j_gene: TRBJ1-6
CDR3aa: CASSEEAGGTTGSPLHF
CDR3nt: TGTGCCAGCAGTGAAGAGGCGGGGGGGACAACGGGTTCACCCCTCCACTTT

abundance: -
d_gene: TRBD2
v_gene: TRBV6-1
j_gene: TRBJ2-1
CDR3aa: CASSVLAGGVGNEQFF
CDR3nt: TGTGCCAGCAGTGTACTAGCGGGAGGGGTCGGGAATGAGCAGTTCTTC

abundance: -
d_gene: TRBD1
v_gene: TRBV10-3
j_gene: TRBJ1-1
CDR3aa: CAISLFTGENTEAFF
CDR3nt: TGTGCCATCAGCCTGTTTACAGGGGAGAACACTGAAGCTTTCTTT

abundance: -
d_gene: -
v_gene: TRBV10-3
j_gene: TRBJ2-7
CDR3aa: CAISGGGHEQYF
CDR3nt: TGTGCCATCAGCGGGGGTGGACACGAGCAGTACTTC

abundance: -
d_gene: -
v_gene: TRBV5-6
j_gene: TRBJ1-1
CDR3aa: CASSRVNTEAFF
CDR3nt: TGTGCCAGCAGCAGAGTGAACACTGAAGCTTTCTTT

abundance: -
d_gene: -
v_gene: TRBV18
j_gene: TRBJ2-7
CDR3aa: CASSLQGGYEQYF
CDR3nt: TGTGCCAGCTCACTACAGGGTGGGTACGAGCAGTACTTC

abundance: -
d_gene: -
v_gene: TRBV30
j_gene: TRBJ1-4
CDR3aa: CAWSRGANEKLFF
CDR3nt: TGTGCCTGGTCCAGGGGTGCTAATGAAAAACTGTTTTTT

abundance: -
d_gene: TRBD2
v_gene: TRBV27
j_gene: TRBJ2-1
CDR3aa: CASSPGTSGSLYNEQFF
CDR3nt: TGTGCCAGCAGTCCCGGGACTAGCGGGAGTCTGTACAATGAGCAGTTCTTC

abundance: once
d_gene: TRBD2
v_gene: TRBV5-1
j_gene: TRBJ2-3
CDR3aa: CASSFAGGTDTQYF
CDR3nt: TGCGCCAGCAGCTTTGCGGGAGGCACAGATACGCAGTATTTT

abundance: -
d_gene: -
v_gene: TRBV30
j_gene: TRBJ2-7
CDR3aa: CAWSPDSSYEQYF
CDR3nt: TGTGCCTGGAGTCCCGACAGCTCCTACGAGCAGTACTTC

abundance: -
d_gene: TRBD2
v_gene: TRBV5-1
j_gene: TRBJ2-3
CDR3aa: CASSRGPGGRGTDTQYF
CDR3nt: TGCGCCAGCAGCAGGGGGCCCGGCGGGAGGGGCACAGATACGCAGTATTTT

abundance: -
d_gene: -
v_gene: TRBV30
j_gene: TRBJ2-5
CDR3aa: CAWRRGRETQYF
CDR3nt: TGTGCCTGGAGGAGAGGGAGGGAGACCCAGTACTTC

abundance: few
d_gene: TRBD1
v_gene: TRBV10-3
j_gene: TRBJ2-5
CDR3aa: CAISRDSQETQYF
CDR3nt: TGTGCCATCAGTCGGGACAGCCAAGAGACCCAGTACTTC

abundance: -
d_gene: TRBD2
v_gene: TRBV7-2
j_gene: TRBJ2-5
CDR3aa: CASSLEVLAGQETQYF
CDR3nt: TGTGCCAGCAGCTTAGAGGTTCTAGCGGGACAAGAGACCCAGTACTTC

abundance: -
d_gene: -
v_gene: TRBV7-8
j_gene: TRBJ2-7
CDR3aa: CASSSILAGEQYF
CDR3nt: TGTGCCAGCAGCTCGATACTAGCAGGCGAGCAGTACTTC

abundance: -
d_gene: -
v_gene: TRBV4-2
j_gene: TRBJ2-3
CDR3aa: CASSQYAGYADTQYF
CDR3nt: TGTGCCAGCAGCCAGTATGCGGGATACGCAGATACGCAGTATTTT

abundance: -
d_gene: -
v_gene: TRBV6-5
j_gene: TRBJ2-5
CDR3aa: CASSYSSRAETQYF
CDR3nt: TGTGCCAGCAGTTACTCGAGCAGGGCAGAGACCCAGTACTTC

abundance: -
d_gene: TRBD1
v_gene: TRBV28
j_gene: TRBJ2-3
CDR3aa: CASSPQRQGYADTQYF
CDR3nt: TGTGCCAGCAGTCCGCAACGACAGGGGTACGCAGATACGCAGTATTTT

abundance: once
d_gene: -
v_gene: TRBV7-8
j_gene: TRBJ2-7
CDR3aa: CASSSSRVGHEQYF
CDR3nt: TGTGCCAGCAGCTCTTCCAGGGTAGGACACGAGCAGTACTTC

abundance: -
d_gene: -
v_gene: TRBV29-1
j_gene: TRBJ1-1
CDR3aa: CSVVDREAFF
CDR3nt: TGCAGCGTCGTGGACAGAGAAGCTTTCTTT

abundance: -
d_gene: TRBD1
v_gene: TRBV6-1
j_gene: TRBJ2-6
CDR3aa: CASSVSTGGSGANVLTF
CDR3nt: TGTGCCAGCAGTGTTTCGACAGGGGGCTCTGGGGCCAACGTCCTGACTTTC

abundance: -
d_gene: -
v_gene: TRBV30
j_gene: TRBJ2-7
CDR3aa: CAWRPGTPPYEQYF
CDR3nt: TGTGCCTGGAGGCCCGGGACACCTCCCTACGAGCAGTACTTC

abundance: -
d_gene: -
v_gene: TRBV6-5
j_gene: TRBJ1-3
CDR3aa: CASSSRGGSGNTIYF
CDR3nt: TGTGCCAGCAGTTCTCGGGGGGGCTCTGGAAACACCATATATTTT

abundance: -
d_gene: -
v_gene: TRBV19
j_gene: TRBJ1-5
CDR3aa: CASSIENGGYGQPQHF
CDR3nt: TGTGCCAGTAGTATAGAAAACGGCGGTTATGGACAGCCCCAGCATTTT

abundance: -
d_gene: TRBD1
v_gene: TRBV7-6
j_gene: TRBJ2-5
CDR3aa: CASAGTEKETQYF
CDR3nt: TGTGCCAGCGCCGGGACAGAAAAAGAGACCCAGTACTTC

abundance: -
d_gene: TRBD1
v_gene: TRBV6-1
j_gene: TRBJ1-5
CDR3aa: CASILGQGTGQPQHF
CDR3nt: TGTGCCAGCATCTTGGGACAGGGGACCGGTCAGCCCCAGCATTTT

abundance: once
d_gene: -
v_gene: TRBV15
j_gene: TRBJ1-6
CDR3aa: CATAGVYNSPLHF
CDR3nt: TGTGCCACCGCGGGAGTCTATAATTCACCCCTCCACTTT

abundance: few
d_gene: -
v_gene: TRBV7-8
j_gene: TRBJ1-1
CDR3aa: CASSSREGTEAFF
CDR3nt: TGTGCCAGCAGCTCCCGGGAAGGAACTGAAGCTTTCTTT

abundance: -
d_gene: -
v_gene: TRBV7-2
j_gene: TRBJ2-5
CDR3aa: CASSLVARQKVRETQYF
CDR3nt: TGTGCCAGCAGCTTAGTCGCCCGACAGAAGGTCAGAGAGACCCAGTACTTC